What follows are 15 T cell receptor beta chains derived from one specimen sequenced in a study of human T cells and chemical hapten exposure. One entry per CDR3 protein, called by TCRdb with MiXCR from the RACE reads. The sample has tens of thousands of distinct CDR3 sequences, about 9.6% seen once. Time point indicated: patch test 1, 2 weeks after DPC sensitization. The sample's treatment: therapeutic diphenylcyclopropenone sensitization with weekly scalp DPC. The sample in question was whole blood, obtained in connection with sensitization to the hapten diphenylcyclopropenone (DPC). The receptors shown here come from a woman in her 40s with alopecia areata. Some clones in this sample may be carry-over from other donors' samples.

This clonotype has ten or more counts. This chain links TRBV20-1 with TRBJ1-5; TRBD1 might be the D (5 bases). CDR1 is DFQATT and CDR2 is SNEGSKA in the germline V gene (reference sequence). Trimming took off 2 bases at V and 6 bases at J, with 11 bases between the two ends. The CDR3 runs to 13 residues. CDR3 sequence reads: CSARPGGGQPQHF. The CDR3 region has the DNA TGCAGTGCTAGACCGGGGGGAGGTCAGCCCCAGCATTTT.

This clonotype was seen many times. The chain carries TRBV20-1 and TRBJ2-1, with TRBD2 as a possible D gene (5 bases). Germline CDR1 is DFQATT and CDR2 is SNEGSKA (reference sequence). The CDR3 contains 12 residues. V lost 6 bases and J lost 8, with 14 bases in between. In nucleotides, the CDR3 is TGCAGTGCCCAACGAACGAGGGATGAGCAGTTCTTC. It is translated as CSAQRTRDEQFF.

Many counts were recorded for this clonotype. V is TRBV20-1 and J is TRBJ1-1, with D uncertain. CDR3 length: 13 amino acids. V dropped 6 bases and J dropped 4 bases, with 15 bases sitting between them. From germline, CDR1 is DFQATT and CDR2 SNEGSKA (reference sequence). The CDR3 nucleotides are TGCAGTGCCAAAGAAGGGTCGGTCACTGAAGCTTTCTTT. This sequence encodes CSAKEGSVTEAFF.

This clonotype was observed many times. The chain links TRBV12-3 or TRBV12-4 to TRBJ1-6; possible D gene TRBD1, 6 bases. The CDR3 is made up of 15 amino acids. The V end was cut by 3 bases, the J end by 7 bases, with 13 bases between. CDR3 DNA: TGTGCCAGCAGTTTCCTTCGGACAGAAAATTCACCCCTCCACTTT. Amino acids: CASSFLRTENSPLHF.

The chain combines TRBV3-1 with TRBJ2-3; 7 nucleotides align to TRBD2. There are 15 residues in the CDR3. Germline values: CDR1 LGHDT, CDR2 YNNKEL (reference sequence). V lost 4 bases, J lost 6 bases, and 10 bases stayed unmatched. In DNA form, the CDR3 reads TGTGCCAGCAGCCGAGGGACTATCCCTTCGGATACGCAGTATTTT. Protein sequence: CASSRGTIPSDTQYF.

In its sample, this clonotype was seen many times. The rearrangement links TRBV12-3 or TRBV12-4 to TRBJ1-5; unclear D gene. The CDR3 loop spans 13 amino acids. Between the trimmed V and J ends, which lost 6 bases and 5 bases, there was a span of 11 bases. The CDR3 nucleotides are TGTGCCAGCAGCCTGTCGGGTCATCAGCCCCAGCATTTT. Translation: CASSLSGHQPQHF.

This clonotype has just a few counts. The J gene is TRBJ2-2, the V gene TRBV28; D not resolved. CDR1 is MDHEN and CDR2 is SYDVKM in the germline V gene. V was trimmed by 5 bases and J by 4 bases, leaving 2 bases between them. This CDR3 comprises 11 residues. This CDR3 reads CASSATGELFF. The CDR3, as DNA: TGTGCCAGCAGTGCCACCGGGGAGCTGTTTTTT. The full variable domain, with the rest looked up from reference TRBV28 and TRBJ2-2, is DVKVTQSSRYLVKRTGEKVFLECVQDMDHENMFWYRQDPGLGLRLIYFSYDVKMKEKGDIPEGYSVSREKKERFSLILESASTNQTSMYLCASSATGELFFGEGSRLTVL.

This clonotype was detected ten times or more. The chain employs TRBV5-6 and TRBJ1-1; 7 bases match TRBD1. CDR3 length: 12 residues. Germline CDR1 SGHDT, CDR2 YYEEEE. V shed 3 bases and J 11 bases; nucleotides not matched to a gene: 7. In DNA form, the CDR3 reads TGTGCCAGCAGCTCCAGACAGGGCCACGCTTTCTTT. Its translation is CASSSRQGHAFF.

In this sample, this clonotype turned up a few times. This chain uses TRBV7-3 with TRBJ1-1, with D hard to call. Trimming pared 2 bases from V and 7 bases from J, leaving 8 bases between. There are 12 residues in the CDR3. Germline V gives CDR1 SGHTA, CDR2 FQGTGA. DNA of the CDR3: TGTGCCAGCAGCTTACCCGCTTTTGAAGCTTTCTTT. This gives the protein CASSLPAFEAFF.

This clonotype was recorded at least ten times. The chain links TRBV5-1 to TRBJ2-1; D gene uncertain. The V gene lost 0 bases and the J gene lost 7 bases, with 14 bases spanning the gap. This CDR3 has 15 residues. Germline values: CDR1 SGHRS, CDR2 YFSETQ. CDR3 protein: CASSLAQIRTNEQFF. DNA for the CDR3: TGCGCCAGCAGCTTGGCCCAAATTCGGACGAATGAGCAGTTCTTC.

This clonotype was counted only a few times. The chain joins TRBV20-1 to TRBJ1-6; D is ambiguous. The CDR3 has 13 residues. CDR1 DFQATT and CDR2 SNEGSKA come from the germline V gene (reference sequence). V was clipped by 1 base and J by 7 bases, with 8 bases between them. CDR3 loop: CSARGTENSPLHF. The CDR3 coding sequence is TGCAGTGCTAGAGGGACCGAGAATTCACCCCTCCACTTT.

This clonotype showed up many times. The chain recombines TRBV12-2 with TRBJ2-2; the table's D call of TRBD1 was not tested on the DNA. TRBV12-2 is a documented pseudogene. The CDR3 totals 16 residues. In DNA form, the CDR3 reads TGTGCAAGTCGCTCCTCTTGCCGGGGAAGACCCGGGGAGCTGTTTTTT. It encodes CASRSSCRGRPGELFF.

The rearrangement uses TRBV12-3 or TRBV12-4 and TRBJ2-7, with D maybe TRBD1 (6 bases). V lost 5 bases, J lost 7 bases, and 18 bases lay in between. This CDR3 spans 14 amino acids. The CDR3 loop reads CASSPPTGTGEQYF. In DNA, the CDR3 is TGTGCCAGCAGTCCCCCTACAGGGACGGGAGAGCAGTACTTC.

This clonotype was seen at least ten times. The chain employs TRBV30 and TRBJ2-7, with TRBD1 identical over 7 bases. Unmatched junction bases numbered 3, after V lost 4 bases and J lost 3 bases. Germline V gene lookup returns CDR1 GTSNPN and CDR2 SVGIG (reference sequence). This CDR3 contains 12 residues. The CDR3 region is CAWTDRVYEQYF. The DNA for the CDR3 is TGTGCCTGGACTGACAGGGTCTACGAGCAGTACTTC.

This clonotype was seen repeatedly, ten times or more. V usage is TRBV7-2 and J usage is TRBJ2-3; unclear D gene. This CDR3 is built from 10 residues. The V gene lost 3 bases and the J gene lost 7 bases, with 2 bases spanning the gap. Germline V CDR1 and CDR2: SGHTA, FQGNSA. In DNA, the CDR3 is TGTGCCAGCAGCTTGTATACGCAGTATTTT. It codes for CASSLYTQYF.